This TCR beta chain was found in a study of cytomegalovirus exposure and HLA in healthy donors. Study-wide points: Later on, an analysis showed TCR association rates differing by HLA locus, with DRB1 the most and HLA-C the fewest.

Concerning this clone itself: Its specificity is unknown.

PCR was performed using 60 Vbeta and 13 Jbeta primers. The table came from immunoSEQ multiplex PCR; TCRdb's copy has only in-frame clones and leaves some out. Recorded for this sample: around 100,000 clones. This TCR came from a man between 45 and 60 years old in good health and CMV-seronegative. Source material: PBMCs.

The CDR3 region has the DNA TGTGCCAGTAGTCTACAGGGTGACACTGAAGCTTTCTTT. Protein: CASSLQGDTEAFF. This rearrangement joins TRBV25-1 to TRBJ1-1; possibly TRBD1 for D (6 bases). The CDR3 is 13 residues long. Trimming left V 9 bases short and J 3 bases short, with 14 bases between. The germline V gene has CDR1 MGHDK and CDR2 SYGVNS.